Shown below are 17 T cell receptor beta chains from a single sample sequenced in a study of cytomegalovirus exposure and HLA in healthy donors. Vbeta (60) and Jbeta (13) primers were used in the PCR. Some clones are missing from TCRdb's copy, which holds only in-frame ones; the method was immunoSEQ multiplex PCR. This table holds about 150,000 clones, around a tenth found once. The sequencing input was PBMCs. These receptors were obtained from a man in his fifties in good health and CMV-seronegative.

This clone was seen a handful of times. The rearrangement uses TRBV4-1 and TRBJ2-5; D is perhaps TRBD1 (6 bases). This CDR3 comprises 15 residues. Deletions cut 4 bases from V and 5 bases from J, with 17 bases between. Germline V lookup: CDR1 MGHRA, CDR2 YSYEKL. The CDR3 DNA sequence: TGCGCCAGCAGCCTCACACCAAGACAGGTGGAGACCCAGTACTTC. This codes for CASSLTPRQVETQYF.

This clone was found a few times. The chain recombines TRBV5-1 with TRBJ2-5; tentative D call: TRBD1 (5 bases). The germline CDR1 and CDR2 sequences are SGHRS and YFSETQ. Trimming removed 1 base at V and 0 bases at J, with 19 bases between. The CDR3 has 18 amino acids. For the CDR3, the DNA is TGCGCCAGCAGCTTGAGCGTCAGGGCTCCTTTCGACCAAGAGACCCAGTACTTC. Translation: CASSLSVRAPFDQETQYF.

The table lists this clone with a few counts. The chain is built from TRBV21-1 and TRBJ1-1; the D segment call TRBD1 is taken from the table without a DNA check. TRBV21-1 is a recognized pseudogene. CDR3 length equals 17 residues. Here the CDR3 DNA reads TGTGCCAGCAGCAACGGACAGGGGTCGCCGGGGGGCACTGAAGCTTTCTTT. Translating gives CASSNGQGSPGGTEAFF.

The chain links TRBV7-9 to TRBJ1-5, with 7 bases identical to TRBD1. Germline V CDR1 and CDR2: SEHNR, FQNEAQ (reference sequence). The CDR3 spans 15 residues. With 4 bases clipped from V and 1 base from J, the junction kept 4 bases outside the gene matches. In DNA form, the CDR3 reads TGTGCCAGCAGCTCCGGGACAGCAAGCAATCAGCCCCAGCATTTT. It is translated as CASSSGTASNQPQHF.

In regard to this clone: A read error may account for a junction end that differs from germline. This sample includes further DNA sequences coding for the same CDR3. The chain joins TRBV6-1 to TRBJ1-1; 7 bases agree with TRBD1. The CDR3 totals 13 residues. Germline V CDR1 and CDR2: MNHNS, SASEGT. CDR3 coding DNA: TGTGCCAGCGGGGGACAGACCAGCACTGAAGCCTTCTTT. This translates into CASGGQTSTEAFF.

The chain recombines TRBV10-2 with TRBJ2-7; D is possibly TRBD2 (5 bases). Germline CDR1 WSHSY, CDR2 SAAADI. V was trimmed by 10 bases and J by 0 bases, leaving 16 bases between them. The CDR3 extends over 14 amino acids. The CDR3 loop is CATKMDSSSYEQYF. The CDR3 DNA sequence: TGCGCCACCAAGATGGACTCAAGCTCCTACGAGCAGTACTTC.

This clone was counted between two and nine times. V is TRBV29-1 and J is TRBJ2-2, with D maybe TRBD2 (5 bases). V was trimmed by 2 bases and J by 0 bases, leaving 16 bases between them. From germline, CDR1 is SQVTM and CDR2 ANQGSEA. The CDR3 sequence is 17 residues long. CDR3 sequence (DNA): TGCAGCGTTGAACAACAAGGACTGATATCGAACACCGGGGAGCTGTTTTTT. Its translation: CSVEQQGLISNTGELFF.

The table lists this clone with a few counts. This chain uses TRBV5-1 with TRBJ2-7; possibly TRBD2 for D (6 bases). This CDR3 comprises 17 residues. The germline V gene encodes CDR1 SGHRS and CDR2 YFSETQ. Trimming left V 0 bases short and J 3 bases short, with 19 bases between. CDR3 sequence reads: CASSLAGTSNNFYEQYF. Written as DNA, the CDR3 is TGCGCCAGCAGCTTGGCCGGGACTTCCAATAACTTCTACGAGCAGTACTTC.

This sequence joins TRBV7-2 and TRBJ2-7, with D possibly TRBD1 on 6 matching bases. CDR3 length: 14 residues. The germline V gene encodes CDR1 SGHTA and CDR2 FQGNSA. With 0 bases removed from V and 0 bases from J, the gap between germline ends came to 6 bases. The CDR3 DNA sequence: TGTGCCAGCAGCTTAGCAGGGGGCTCCTACGAGCAGTACTTC. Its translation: CASSLAGGSYEQYF.

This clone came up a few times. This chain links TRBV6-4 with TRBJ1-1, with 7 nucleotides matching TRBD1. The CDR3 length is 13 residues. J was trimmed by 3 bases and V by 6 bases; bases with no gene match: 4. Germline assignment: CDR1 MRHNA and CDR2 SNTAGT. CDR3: CASRRTGDTEAFF. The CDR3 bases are TGTGCCAGCAGACGGACAGGCGACACTGAAGCTTTCTTT.

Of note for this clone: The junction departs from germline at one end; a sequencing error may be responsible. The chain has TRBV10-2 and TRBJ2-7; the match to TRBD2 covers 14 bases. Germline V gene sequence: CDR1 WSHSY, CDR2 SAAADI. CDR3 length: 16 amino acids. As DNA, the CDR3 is TGCACCAGCAGCCCCGGGACTAGCGGGAGAGTATACGAGCAGTACTTC. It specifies CTSSPGTSGRVYEQYF.

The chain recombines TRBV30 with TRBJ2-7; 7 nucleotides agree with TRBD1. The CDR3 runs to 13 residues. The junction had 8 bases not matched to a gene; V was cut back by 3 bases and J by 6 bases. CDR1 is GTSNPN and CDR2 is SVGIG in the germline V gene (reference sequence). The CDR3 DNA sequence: TGTGCCTGGAGGGCAGGGGGAATAGGCGAGCAGTACTTC. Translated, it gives CAWRAGGIGEQYF.

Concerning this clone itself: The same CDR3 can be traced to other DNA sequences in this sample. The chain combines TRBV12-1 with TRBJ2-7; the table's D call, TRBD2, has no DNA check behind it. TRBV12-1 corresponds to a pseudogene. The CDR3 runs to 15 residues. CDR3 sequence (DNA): TGCGCCAGCAGCTCCGCGGGCACATGCATGAACGAGCAGTACTTC. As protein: CASSSAGTCMNEQYF.

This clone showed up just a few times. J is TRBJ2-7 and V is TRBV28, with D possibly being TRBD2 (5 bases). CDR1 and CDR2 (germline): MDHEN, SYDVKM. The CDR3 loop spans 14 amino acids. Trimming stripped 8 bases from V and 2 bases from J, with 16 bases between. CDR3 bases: TGTGCCAGCGGCATCTCGGGGAAAGCCTACGAGCAGTACTTC. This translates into CASGISGKAYEQYF.

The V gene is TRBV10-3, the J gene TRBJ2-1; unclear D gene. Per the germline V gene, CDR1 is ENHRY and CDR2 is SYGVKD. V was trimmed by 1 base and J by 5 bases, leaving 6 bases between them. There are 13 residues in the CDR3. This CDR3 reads CAISEWQDNEQFF. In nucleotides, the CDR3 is TGTGCCATCAGTGAGTGGCAGGACAATGAGCAGTTCTTC.

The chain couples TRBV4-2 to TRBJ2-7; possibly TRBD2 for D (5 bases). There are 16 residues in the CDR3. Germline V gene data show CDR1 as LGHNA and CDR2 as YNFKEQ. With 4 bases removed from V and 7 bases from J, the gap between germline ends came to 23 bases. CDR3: CASSPQNRAEFIEQYF. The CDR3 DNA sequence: TGTGCCAGCAGCCCCCAGAATCGAGCGGAGTTTATAGAGCAGTACTTC.

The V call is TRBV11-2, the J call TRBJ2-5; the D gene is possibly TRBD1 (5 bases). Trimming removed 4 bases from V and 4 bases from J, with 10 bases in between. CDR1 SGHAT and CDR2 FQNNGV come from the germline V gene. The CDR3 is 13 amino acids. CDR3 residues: CASSSTEVETQYF. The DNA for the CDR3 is TGTGCCAGCAGCTCGACAGAGGTAGAGACCCAGTACTTC. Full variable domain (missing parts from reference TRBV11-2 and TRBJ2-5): EAGVAQSPRYKIIEKRQSVAFWCNPISGHATLYWYQQILGQGPKLLIQFQNNGVVDDSQLPKDRFSAERLKGVDSTLKIQPAKLEDSAVYLCASSSTEVETQYFGPGTRLLVL.